The 30 T cell receptor beta chains below come from one sample, sequenced in a study of CD8 T cells in ankylosing spondylitis. TCRdb re-called the 5' RACE reads through MiXCR, storing one row per CDR3 protein. The sample has about 400,000 distinct CDR3 sequences; approximately 22% are singletons. Sequenced: blood, either unsorted or a sorted T cell fraction (not recorded which). These receptors all stem from a male donor with ankylosing spondylitis or in good health (not recorded which).

V gene TRBV7-9 combines with J gene TRBJ2-2; D not certain. Germline assignment: CDR1 SEHNR and CDR2 FQNEAQ (reference sequence). The V gene lost 1 base and the J gene lost 6 bases, with 9 bases spanning the gap. This CDR3 contains 14 residues. The CDR3 bases are TGTGCCAGCAGCTTAGATCCGGCAGCCGGGGAGCTGTTTTTT. This translates into CASSLDPAAGELFF. Full variable domain (rest looked up from reference TRBV7-9 and TRBJ2-2): DTGVSQNPRHKITKRGQNVTFRCDPISEHNRLYWYRQTLGQGPEFLTYFQNEAQLEKSRLLSDRFSAERPKGSFSTLEIQRTEQGDSAMYLCASSLDPAAGELFFGEGSRLTVL.

This chain uses TRBV12-3 or TRBV12-4 with TRBJ2-4, with D tentatively TRBD2 (6 bases). The ends were cut back, 0 bases at V and 6 bases at J, with 9 bases in the middle. The CDR3 loop spans 14 amino acids. The DNA for the CDR3 is TGTGCCAGCAGTTTAGCTCTAGCGTTAAACATTCAGTACTTC. The encoded protein is CASSLALALNIQYF.

This chain joins TRBV12-3 or TRBV12-4 and TRBJ1-1; 7 nucleotides match TRBD1. J gave up 10 bases and V 6 bases, and 11 bases lay outside the gene matches. This CDR3 has 13 residues. The CDR3, as DNA: TGTGCCAGCAGGGCCCGAGGGGGCCCGAGAGCTTTCTTT. It yields the protein CASRARGGPRAFF.

This clonotype was counted between two and nine times. This chain connects TRBV4-1 to TRBJ1-4; D gene ambiguous. The V and J ends lost 4 bases and 0 bases respectively, with 12 bases between them. CDR1 and CDR2 (germline): MGHRA, YSYEKL. The CDR3 has 16 amino acids. CDR3 protein: CASSPGHPATNEKLFF. The CDR3 nucleotides read TGCGCCAGCAGCCCGGGCCACCCTGCAACTAATGAAAAACTGTTTTTT.

V usage is TRBV29-1 and J usage is TRBJ1-2; 12 bases fit TRBD1. V was pared by 6 bases and J by 5 bases, with 16 bases of the junction left unmatched. CDR1 is SQVTM, CDR2 ANQGSEA, per germline. This CDR3 has 17 residues. This CDR3 is CSVPQPGQGATQYGYTF. The CDR3 DNA follows: TGCAGCGTACCCCAACCGGGACAGGGGGCCACTCAGTATGGCTACACCTTC.

This clonotype was detected a few times. The chain employs TRBV6-5 and TRBJ2-6, with D possibly TRBD1 on 6 matching bases. The CDR3 covers 15 residues. V was shortened by 4 bases and J by 1 base, with 8 bases between the two germline ends. Germline V gene data show CDR1 as MNHEY and CDR2 as SVGAGI. CDR3 region: CASSFQGSGANVLTF. The DNA of the CDR3 is TGTGCCAGCAGTTTCCAGGGGTCTGGGGCCAACGTCCTGACTTTC.

The rearrangement uses TRBV5-4 and TRBJ2-1; the D call may be TRBD1 or TRBD2 (6 bases each). Per the germline V gene, CDR1 is SGHNT and CDR2 is YYREEE (reference sequence). The V end lost 2 bases, the J end lost 8 bases, and 17 bases lay between the germline ends. The CDR3 consists of 15 residues. The CDR3 DNA reads as TGTGCCAGCAGCTTTTGGGGGGCCGGGTTGGATGAGCAGTTCTTC. Translated: CASSFWGAGLDEQFF.

The rearrangement uses TRBV30 and TRBJ2-1; the match to TRBD1 covers 12 bases. Germline CDR1 GTSNPN, CDR2 SVGIG (reference sequence). The length of the CDR3 is 14 residues. Trimming at V came to 4 bases and at J to 9 bases, leaving 7 bases not matched to a gene. CDR3 in amino acids: CAWTSGTGGSEQFF. DNA of the CDR3: TGTGCCTGGACCTCCGGGACAGGGGGCAGTGAGCAGTTCTTC.

This clonotype was seen a few times. The CDR3 protein is CASSAPNEQFF. In DNA, the CDR3 is TGTGCCAGCAGCGCCCCTAATGAGCAGTTCTTC. The rearrangement joins TRBV7-9 to TRBJ2-1; D gene uncertain. V was clipped by 5 bases and J by 7 bases, with 6 bases between them. This CDR3 has 11 residues. Germline lookup yields CDR1 SEHNR and CDR2 FQNEAQ (reference sequence).

This clonotype was recorded a few times. CDR3 residues: CASSLDREYEQYF. The CDR3 DNA reads as TGTGCCAGCAGCTTAGACAGGGAGTACGAGCAGTACTTC. V gene TRBV11-2 combines with J gene TRBJ2-7; either TRBD1 or TRBD2 may supply D (5 bases each). The CDR3 is 13 amino acids. V lost 0 bases and J lost 4, with 7 bases in between. Germline V gives CDR1 SGHAT, CDR2 FQNNGV.

This clonotype has only one observation. Given a much more abundant clone one base away, this may be a read error. The genes are TRBV29-1 and TRBJ1-1, with D hard to call. CDR1 SQVTM and CDR2 ANQGSEA come from the germline V gene. The CDR3 contains 15 residues. V lost 0 bases to trimming and J lost 4 bases, with 15 bases between them. Written as DNA, the CDR3 is TGCAGCGTTGAAGAACGATCAGTGTGGGGCACTGAAGCTTTCTTT. Residues: CSVEERSVWGTEAFF.

On this clonotype itself: At one end, the junction sequence differs from germline, possibly due to a read error. The chain recombines TRBV7-9 with TRBJ2-5; D gene uncertain. The CDR3 length is 13 residues. Germline-derived CDR1 and CDR2 are SEHNR and FQNEAQ (reference sequence). CDR3 protein: CASSPAYHETQYF. In DNA form, the CDR3 reads TGTGCCAGCAGCCCTGCCTACCACGAGACCCAGTACTTC.

This clonotype was seen more than once but under ten times. The genes are TRBV7-6 and TRBJ2-2; 9 bases match TRBD1. The CDR3 runs 15 residues. J lost 4 bases, V lost 5 bases, and 5 bases had no gene match. Germline V gene sequence: CDR1 SGHVS, CDR2 FNYEAQ. CDR3 residues: CASSPGQGTTGELFF. CDR3 coding DNA: TGTGCCAGCAGCCCCGGACAGGGGACCACCGGGGAGCTGTTTTTT.

The chain is built from TRBV27 and TRBJ2-1; D gene ambiguous. The CDR3 covers 13 residues. The V gene's germline CDR1 is MNHEY and CDR2 SMNVEV (reference sequence). With 4 bases removed from V and 6 bases from J, the gap between germline ends came to 10 bases. CDR3 in amino acids: CASSSAVPNEQFF. The CDR3 DNA sequence: TGTGCCAGCAGTTCAGCAGTGCCCAATGAGCAGTTCTTC.

This clonotype came up a few times. V is TRBV6-5 and J is TRBJ2-1, with 9 bases matching TRBD1. Germline V lookup: CDR1 MNHEY, CDR2 SVGAGI. The V segment lost 2 bases and the J segment 5 bases; nucleotides outside the gene matches: 4. The CDR3 covers 15 residues. The CDR3 DNA follows: TGTGCCAGCAGTTACCCCGGGACAGGGCACAATGAGCAGTTCTTC. Protein product: CASSYPGTGHNEQFF.

This clonotype was picked up a small number of times. The CDR3 coding sequence is TGCAGTGCTAGAGATGGGGGACAGGGGTGGTCCTACGAGCAGTACTTC. Protein: CSARDGGQGWSYEQYF. The chain employs TRBV20-1 and TRBJ2-7, with 10 bases identical to TRBD1. The CDR3 contains 16 residues. With V trimmed by 0 bases and J by 1 base, 6 bases remained unmatched. Germline values: CDR1 DFQATT, CDR2 SNEGSKA (reference sequence).

The rearrangement joins TRBV7-9 to TRBJ2-1, with 13 positions matching TRBD2. J lost 5 bases, V lost 4 bases, and 5 bases had no gene match. This CDR3 region has 16 residues. Germline loops: CDR1 SEHNR, CDR2 FQNEAQ (reference sequence). The CDR3 sequence: CASSSTSGGTNNEQFF. CDR3 nucleotide sequence: TGTGCCAGCAGCTCGACTAGCGGGGGGACCAACAATGAGCAGTTCTTC.

The V gene is TRBV20-1, the J gene TRBJ2-7, with a possible D match to TRBD1 (6 bases). The V end was cut by 0 bases, the J end by 1 base, with 10 bases between. CDR1 and CDR2 from the germline V gene are DFQATT and SNEGSKA (reference sequence). The CDR3 is made up of 14 amino acids. The CDR3 nucleotides are TGCAGTGCTAGAGATCACAGGGAATCCTACGAGCAGTACTTC. Translated, it gives CSARDHRESYEQYF.

The rearrangement links TRBV7-8 to TRBJ2-5; 11 bases map to TRBD2. The CDR3 has 15 residues. The V gene's germline CDR1 is SGHVS and CDR2 FQNEAQ. Trimming took 4 bases from V and 2 from J; bases not matched to a gene: 3. The CDR3 region has the DNA TGTGCCAGCAGCTGGGGACTAGCGGATCAAGAGACCCAGTACTTC. Its protein is CASSWGLADQETQYF.

This clonotype was seen more than once but under ten times. J is TRBJ2-7 and V is TRBV7-9; D unclear. The length of the CDR3 is 15 residues. V was shortened by 0 bases and J by 1 base, with 10 bases between the two germline ends. Germline V lookup: CDR1 SEHNR, CDR2 FQNEAQ (reference sequence). The chain's CDR3 is CASSLAIGLSYEQYF. Here the CDR3 DNA reads TGTGCCAGCAGCTTAGCGATAGGGTTATCCTACGAGCAGTACTTC.

This clonotype was seen more than once but under ten times. The chain is built from TRBV7-9 and TRBJ2-7; D call uncertain. The CDR3 covers 13 residues. V shed 2 bases and J shed 6 bases, with 11 bases lying between them. The V gene's germline CDR1 is SEHNR and CDR2 FQNEAQ (reference sequence). The CDR3 DNA reads TGTGCCAGCAGCTTATCTCCGGGTACCGAGCAGTACTTC. It specifies CASSLSPGTEQYF.

This clonotype was recorded a few times. The V and J genes are TRBV29-1 and TRBJ2-3; D perhaps matches TRBD1 (5 bases). The ends were cut back, 7 bases at V and 5 bases at J, with 7 bases in the middle. Germline V gene lookup returns CDR1 SQVTM and CDR2 ANQGSEA. The CDR3 consists of 10 residues. The CDR3 here is CSAQGDTQYF. The CDR3 region has the DNA TGCAGCGCCCAGGGAGATACGCAGTATTTT.

The chain uses TRBV10-3 and TRBJ2-7; TRBD2 is a possible D gene (6 bases). Germline lookup yields CDR1 ENHRY and CDR2 SYGVKD. The CDR3 covers 17 residues. V was clipped by 2 bases and J by 0 bases, with 17 bases between them. DNA of the CDR3: TGTGCCATCAGTGAGGTACTTGGCGGGGCCTACTCCTACGAGCAGTACTTC. It yields the protein CAISEVLGGAYSYEQYF.

This clonotype occurred a few times. J is TRBJ1-1 and V is TRBV4-1; D is unclear. V lost 4 bases and J lost 7, with 19 bases in between. From germline, CDR1 is MGHRA and CDR2 YSYEKL. The CDR3 loop spans 15 amino acids. CDR3 protein: CASSPYLGVTSEAFF. The DNA for the CDR3 is TGCGCCAGCAGCCCCTACCTCGGGGTGACAAGTGAAGCTTTCTTT.

This clonotype was seen more than once but under ten times. The V gene is TRBV5-6, the J gene TRBJ2-1, with D unclear. The CDR3 loop spans 12 amino acids. V dropped 2 bases and J dropped 5 bases, with 5 bases sitting between them. Germline V CDR1 and CDR2: SGHDT, YYEEEE. CDR3 DNA: TGTGCCAGCAGCTTTGGGGACAATGAGCAGTTCTTC. Residues: CASSFGDNEQFF.

This clonotype has a handful of counts. The chain couples TRBV10-2 to TRBJ2-5, with a possible D match to TRBD2 (7 bases). The V and J ends lost 8 bases and 2 bases respectively, with 18 bases between them. The CDR3 consists of 15 residues. The germline CDR1 and CDR2 sequences are WSHSY and SAAADI. This chain's CDR3 is CASQGWLAAQETQYF. The CDR3 bases are TGCGCCAGCCAGGGGTGGCTAGCGGCTCAAGAGACCCAGTACTTC.

The chain recombines TRBV9 with TRBJ2-4; D gene ambiguous. Germline V gives CDR1 SGDLS, CDR2 YYNGEE. The CDR3 extends over 14 amino acids. V dropped 4 bases and J dropped 1 base, with 9 bases sitting between them. For the CDR3, the DNA is TGTGCCAGCAGCTCCCCTGCGGCCAAAAACATTCAGTACTTC. Amino acids: CASSSPAAKNIQYF.

This clonotype has more than one count but fewer than ten. The gene calls are TRBV7-8 and TRBJ2-6; no firm D call. V was trimmed by 1 base and J by 0 bases, leaving 10 bases between them. CDR3 size: 17 residues. CDR1 is SGHVS, CDR2 FQNEAQ, per germline. The CDR3, as DNA: TGTGCCAGCAGCTTAGTTTTCCAGGTCTCTGGGGCCAACGTCCTGACTTTC. This translates into CASSLVFQVSGANVLTF. Complete variable domain (other parts from reference TRBV7-8 and TRBJ2-6): GAGVSQSPRYKVAKRGQDVALRCDPISGHVSLFWYQQALGQGPEFLTYFQNEAQLDKSGLPSDRFFAERPEGSVSTLKIQRTQQEDSAVYLCASSLVFQVSGANVLTFGAGSRLTVL.

This rearrangement joins TRBV7-9 to TRBJ2-3; D gene ambiguous. The CDR3 is 15 residues long. With 5 bases removed from V and 0 bases from J, the gap between germline ends came to 12 bases. Looked up from germline, CDR1 is SEHNR and CDR2 is FQNEAQ (reference sequence). The CDR3 spells CASSPDPYSTDTQYF. The CDR3 bases are TGTGCCAGCAGCCCGGACCCCTATAGCACAGATACGCAGTATTTT. The full variable domain, its missing parts supplied by reference TRBV7-9 and TRBJ2-3, is DTGVSQNPRHKITKRGQNVTFRCDPISEHNRLYWYRQTLGQGPEFLTYFQNEAQLEKSRLLSDRFSAERPKGSFSTLEIQRTEQGDSAMYLCASSPDPYSTDTQYFGPGTRLTVL.

This chain uses TRBV20-1 with TRBJ2-7; the D is unclear. CDR1 and CDR2 (germline): DFQATT, SNEGSKA (reference sequence). V lost 6 bases to trimming and J lost 3 bases, with 9 bases between them. CDR3 length: 11 amino acids. CDR3 amino acids: CSAVSDYEQYF. The DNA for the CDR3 is TGCAGTGCCGTATCTGACTACGAGCAGTACTTC.